This T cell receptor beta chain stems from a study of T cell changes during pregnancy in multiple sclerosis. The sample holds a few counts of this clone. CDR3 size: 14 residues. Germline lookup yields CDR1 SGHTA and CDR2 FQGNSA. Trimming took 0 bases from V and 1 from J, leaving 6 bases between them. The repertoire was sequenced with immunoSEQ multiplex PCR; TCRdb's copy has only in-frame clones and lacks some. The top ten hold 3.9% of the sample, which has tens of thousands of clones, about 94% seen once. The sequence was collected from a female donor with multiple sclerosis, enrolled in a pregnancy study. Sequencing was performed on CD8+ T cells from peripheral blood mononuclear cells, taken after pregnancy. This chain links TRBV7-2 with TRBJ1-1; D ambiguous. The chain's CDR3 is CASSLASENTEAFF. The CDR3 DNA reads TGTGCCAGCAGCTTAGCCAGCGAGAACACTGAAGCTTTCTTT.